Listed below are T cell receptor beta chains from one sample, sequenced in a study of metastatic and nonmetastatic thyroid tumors. TCRdb re-called clones via MiXCR from the PCR reads. The table shows 8,300 or so clones, with around 28% occurring only once. The sample comprised tumor tissue. The receptors here all came from a male donor with papillary thyroid cancer or a benign thyroid nodule (not recorded which). Some clones in this sample may be carry-over from other donors' samples. The CDR3 runs from the conserved cysteine through the conserved F or W. Fields, in order: D gene, clone size, V gene, J gene, CDR3 DNA, CDR3 protein. A D gene is named only where the DNA matches it firmly. Clone size is shown for a subset of rows, as once, few, many or a class of expanded clone.

d_gene: NA; abundance: NA; v_gene: TRBV5-1; j_gene: TRBJ1-1; CDR3nt: TGCGCCAGCAGCCTCCGACAGGTGGGGGACACTGAAGCTTTCTTT; CDR3aa: CASSLRQVGDTEAFF
d_gene: NA; abundance: once; v_gene: TRBV7-9; j_gene: TRBJ1-1; CDR3nt: TGTGCCAGCAGGTTTAACATGAACACTGAAGCTTTCTTT; CDR3aa: CASRFNMNTEAFF
d_gene: TRBD2; abundance: many; v_gene: TRBV2; j_gene: TRBJ2-1; CDR3nt: TGTGCCAGCAGAGTAACTAGCGGCTCCTACAATGAGCAGTTCTTC; CDR3aa: CASRVTSGSYNEQFF
d_gene: TRBD1; abundance: NA; v_gene: TRBV7-2; j_gene: TRBJ2-1; CDR3nt: TGTGCCAGCAGCAAACAGGGGAGAGAGGGTGAGCAGTTCTTC; CDR3aa: CASSKQGREGEQFF
d_gene: NA; abundance: NA; v_gene: TRBV5-1; j_gene: TRBJ2-7; CDR3nt: TGCGCCAGCAGCTTGGGAGGGGCTTCCTACGAGCAGTACTTC; CDR3aa: CASSLGGASYEQYF
d_gene: TRBD1; abundance: many; v_gene: TRBV6-1; j_gene: TRBJ2-1; CDR3nt: TGTGCCAGCAGCCGACAGGGGGGTTCCTACAATGAGCAGTTCTTC; CDR3aa: CASSRQGGSYNEQFF
d_gene: NA; abundance: NA; v_gene: TRBV11-2; j_gene: TRBJ2-7; CDR3nt: TGTGCCAGCAGCCACGATACGTACGAGCAGTACTTC; CDR3aa: CASSHDTYEQYF
d_gene: NA; abundance: few; v_gene: TRBV6-2/TRBV6-3; j_gene: TRBJ1-2; CDR3nt: TGTGCCAGCAGTTACGGGCAGGGGTCGGACTATGGCTACACCTTC; CDR3aa: CASSYGQGSDYGYTF
d_gene: NA; abundance: NA; v_gene: TRBV19; j_gene: TRBJ2-2; CDR3nt: TGTGCCAGTAGTATAGAACCCCCCGGGACCGGGGAGCTGTTTTTT; CDR3aa: CASSIEPPGTGELFF
d_gene: TRBD2; abundance: NA; v_gene: TRBV11-2; j_gene: TRBJ2-7; CDR3nt: TGTGCCAGCAGCGGGGGACTAGCAGCCGAGCAGTACTTC; CDR3aa: CASSGGLAAEQYF
d_gene: NA; abundance: NA; v_gene: TRBV24-1; j_gene: TRBJ1-2; CDR3nt: TGTGCCACCAGTGATTTATCGGGCTACACCTTC; CDR3aa: CATSDLSGYTF
d_gene: TRBD1; abundance: NA; v_gene: TRBV5-1; j_gene: TRBJ1-4; CDR3nt: TGCGCCAGCAGCTCGGGACAGGGGAGGGCCGGTGAAAAACTGTTTTTT; CDR3aa: CASSSGQGRAGEKLFF
d_gene: TRBD1; abundance: NA; v_gene: TRBV24-1; j_gene: TRBJ1-1; CDR3nt: TGTGCCACCAGTGATTCGAGGGACAGGGTTCTTTCCAAAGCTTTCTTT; CDR3aa: CATSDSRDRVLSKAFF
d_gene: NA; abundance: NA; v_gene: TRBV5-5; j_gene: TRBJ1-4; CDR3nt: TGTGCCAGCGCCGTGGGGACTTACGAAAAACTGTTTTTT; CDR3aa: CASAVGTYEKLFF
d_gene: TRBD2; abundance: NA; v_gene: TRBV20-1; j_gene: TRBJ2-1; CDR3nt: TGCAGTGCTAGTAGCGGGGCCTACAATGAGCAGTTCTTC; CDR3aa: CSASSGAYNEQFF
d_gene: NA; abundance: NA; v_gene: TRBV9; j_gene: TRBJ2-1; CDR3nt: TGTGCCAGCAGCGTAGAGGGAATAAGCGATGAGCAGTTCTTC; CDR3aa: CASSVEGISDEQFF
d_gene: NA; abundance: many; v_gene: TRBV4-1; j_gene: TRBJ1-4; CDR3nt: TGCGCCAGCAGCCAAGAGGGGGCAGGTGAAAAACTGTTTTTT; CDR3aa: CASSQEGAGEKLFF
d_gene: NA; abundance: NA; v_gene: TRBV7-9; j_gene: TRBJ2-5; CDR3nt: TGTGCCAGCAGCTTAACCGGGCTACAGGAGACCCAGTACTTC; CDR3aa: CASSLTGLQETQYF
d_gene: NA; abundance: large; v_gene: TRBV6-1; j_gene: TRBJ2-2; CDR3nt: TGTGCCAGCAGCCCAAGGCCGAACACCGGGGAGCTGTTTTTT; CDR3aa: CASSPRPNTGELFF
d_gene: TRBD2; abundance: NA; v_gene: TRBV5-1; j_gene: TRBJ2-1; CDR3nt: TGCGCCAGCAGCCCGGGAGGACCCAGCTCCTACAATGAGCAGTTCTTC; CDR3aa: CASSPGGPSSYNEQFF
d_gene: TRBD1; abundance: few; v_gene: TRBV10-3; j_gene: TRBJ1-2; CDR3nt: TGTGCCATCAGGGAGACAGGGGAGGTCGGTGGCTACACCTTC; CDR3aa: CAIRETGEVGGYTF
d_gene: TRBD1; abundance: large; v_gene: TRBV10-3; j_gene: TRBJ1-5; CDR3nt: TGTGCCACCAATACAGGGGGCAGTCAGCCCCAGCATTTT; CDR3aa: CATNTGGSQPQHF
d_gene: NA; abundance: few; v_gene: TRBV15; j_gene: TRBJ2-2; CDR3nt: TGTGCCACCAGCAGAGAGGGCGACTCCACCGGGGAGCTGTTTTTT; CDR3aa: CATSREGDSTGELFF
d_gene: NA; abundance: few; v_gene: TRBV6-2/TRBV6-3; j_gene: TRBJ2-7; CDR3nt: TGTGCCAGCAGTTACTCGGCGGCAAGCGGCTACGAGCAGTACTTC; CDR3aa: CASSYSAASGYEQYF
d_gene: TRBD2; abundance: NA; v_gene: TRBV7-3; j_gene: TRBJ2-2; CDR3nt: TGTGCCAGCAGCGCGGGATCCCGCGGGGGAACGGGGGAGCTGTTTTTT; CDR3aa: CASSAGSRGGTGELFF
d_gene: NA; abundance: few; v_gene: TRBV19; j_gene: TRBJ1-3; CDR3nt: TGTGCCACCTCCGTCGGGGGTCCTGGAAACACCATATATTTT; CDR3aa: CATSVGGPGNTIYF
d_gene: NA; abundance: few; v_gene: TRBV6-4; j_gene: TRBJ1-5; CDR3nt: TGTGCCAGCAGCTTAGGTGCCGTGAATCAGCCCCAGCATTTT; CDR3aa: CASSLGAVNQPQHF
d_gene: NA; abundance: NA; v_gene: TRBV6-1; j_gene: TRBJ1-5; CDR3nt: TGTGCCAGCAGTGGTATAGACGGTCAGCCCCAGCATTTT; CDR3aa: CASSGIDGQPQHF
d_gene: NA; abundance: few; v_gene: TRBV12-5; j_gene: TRBJ1-1; CDR3nt: TGTGCTAGTGGTTTGGTAAGAGGTAGGATCCAGGGTAACACTGAAGCTTTCTTT; CDR3aa: CASGLVRGRIQGNTEAFF
d_gene: NA; abundance: few; v_gene: TRBV6-2/TRBV6-3; j_gene: TRBJ1-1; CDR3nt: TGTGCCAGCAGTTCCGCCCGCGGGGCAGCAACGAACACTGAAGCTTTCTTT; CDR3aa: CASSSARGAATNTEAFF
d_gene: NA; abundance: once; v_gene: TRBV30; j_gene: TRBJ2-7; CDR3nt: TGTGCCTGGAGCGTTAACTACGAGCAGTACTTC; CDR3aa: CAWSVNYEQYF
d_gene: NA; abundance: few; v_gene: TRBV27; j_gene: TRBJ2-3; CDR3nt: TGTGCCAGCAGTCCTGGGATCGCGACTAGCACAGATACGCAGTATTTT; CDR3aa: CASSPGIATSTDTQYF
d_gene: NA; abundance: medium-sized; v_gene: TRBV3-1; j_gene: TRBJ2-1; CDR3nt: TGTGCCAGCAGCCAAGTGGGCGGTAACTCCTACAATGAGCAGTTCTTC; CDR3aa: CASSQVGGNSYNEQFF
d_gene: NA; abundance: medium-sized; v_gene: TRBV10-2; j_gene: TRBJ1-3; CDR3nt: TGCGCCAGCAGAAGGGACGGGTCGAAGGTTTCCGGAAACACCATATATTTT; CDR3aa: CASRRDGSKVSGNTIYF
d_gene: TRBD1; abundance: NA; v_gene: TRBV6-5; j_gene: TRBJ2-3; CDR3nt: TGTGCCAGCAGTTACTCGACCCAGGGGGGCACAGATACGCAGTATTTT; CDR3aa: CASSYSTQGGTDTQYF
d_gene: TRBD1; abundance: few; v_gene: TRBV6-1; j_gene: TRBJ2-1; CDR3nt: TGTGCCAGCAGTGTAACCGGGACAGGGGGTTTGAATGAGCAGTTCTTC; CDR3aa: CASSVTGTGGLNEQFF
d_gene: NA; abundance: NA; v_gene: TRBV28; j_gene: TRBJ2-7; CDR3nt: TGTGCCAGCAGTCCCTTTCCGGCGGACGAGCAGTACTTC; CDR3aa: CASSPFPADEQYF
d_gene: NA; abundance: NA; v_gene: TRBV28; j_gene: TRBJ1-2; CDR3nt: TGTGTCAGCAGTTTAGACACCTATGGCTACACCTTC; CDR3aa: CVSSLDTYGYTF
d_gene: NA; abundance: medium-sized; v_gene: TRBV5-5; j_gene: TRBJ1-5; CDR3nt: TGTGCCAGCAGCTTGGGAGGGGCGGGGGGCAATCAGCCCCAGCATTTT; CDR3aa: CASSLGGAGGNQPQHF
d_gene: NA; abundance: large; v_gene: TRBV27; j_gene: TRBJ1-6; CDR3nt: TGTGCCAGCAGTCTAAGACAGGCAAATTCACCCCTCCACTTT; CDR3aa: CASSLRQANSPLHF
d_gene: NA; abundance: NA; v_gene: TRBV6-2/TRBV6-3; j_gene: TRBJ2-1; CDR3nt: TGTGCCAGCAGAGCAATTCAGGGGTTCACCTACAATGAGCAGTTCTTC; CDR3aa: CASRAIQGFTYNEQFF
d_gene: TRBD1; abundance: NA; v_gene: TRBV11-2; j_gene: TRBJ1-1; CDR3nt: TGTGCCAGCAGCTTTATGGCCAGGGGGGCTGAAGCTTTCTTT; CDR3aa: CASSFMARGAEAFF
d_gene: NA; abundance: NA; v_gene: TRBV19; j_gene: TRBJ1-2; CDR3nt: TGTGCCAGTAGTCACGACGGTGCTATGGACTATGGCTACACCTTC; CDR3aa: CASSHDGAMDYGYTF
d_gene: TRBD2; abundance: few; v_gene: TRBV6-1; j_gene: TRBJ2-3; CDR3nt: TGTGCCAGCAGTGAAAAACTAGCGGGAGCAGATACGCAGTATTTT; CDR3aa: CASSEKLAGADTQYF
d_gene: TRBD1; abundance: NA; v_gene: TRBV6-5; j_gene: TRBJ1-5; CDR3nt: TGTGCCAGCAGTTCCGGGACAGGGCGGCATCAGCCCCAGCATTTT; CDR3aa: CASSSGTGRHQPQHF
d_gene: NA; abundance: many; v_gene: TRBV20-1; j_gene: TRBJ1-5; CDR3nt: TGCAGTGCTAGAGGCACTATGGAGGGAGGCAATCAGCCCCAGCATTTT; CDR3aa: CSARGTMEGGNQPQHF
d_gene: TRBD2; abundance: NA; v_gene: TRBV20-1; j_gene: TRBJ2-3; CDR3nt: TGCAGTGCTAGTCCGGGAGGGGGGGCCAAAGATACGCAGTATTTT; CDR3aa: CSASPGGGAKDTQYF
d_gene: TRBD2; abundance: few; v_gene: TRBV6-8; j_gene: TRBJ2-7; CDR3nt: TGTGCCAGCCGGGGGGGCCTTTCCTACGAGCAGTACTTC; CDR3aa: CASRGGLSYEQYF
d_gene: TRBD1; abundance: NA; v_gene: TRBV5-1; j_gene: TRBJ1-6; CDR3nt: TGCGCCAGCAGCACCTCAGGGGGCTCCTATAATTCACCCCTCCACTTT; CDR3aa: CASSTSGGSYNSPLHF
d_gene: NA; abundance: few; v_gene: TRBV7-8; j_gene: TRBJ2-1; CDR3nt: TGTGCCAGCAGCTTATCGAGTGAGCAGTTCTTC; CDR3aa: CASSLSSEQFF
d_gene: TRBD1; abundance: NA; v_gene: TRBV20-1; j_gene: TRBJ1-6; CDR3nt: TGCAGTGCTAGGGGACAGGGGAGCTCCTATAATTCACCCCTCCACTTT; CDR3aa: CSARGQGSSYNSPLHF
d_gene: TRBD1; abundance: NA; v_gene: TRBV20-1; j_gene: TRBJ1-1; CDR3nt: TGCAGTGCTAGATCTCCTTGGGGACAGGGGAAGGCTGAAGCTTTCTTT; CDR3aa: CSARSPWGQGKAEAFF
d_gene: TRBD1; abundance: few; v_gene: TRBV6-2/TRBV6-3; j_gene: TRBJ2-1; CDR3nt: TGTTCCAGCAGTTACATCCTCGACAGGGATAATGAGCAGTTCTTC; CDR3aa: CSSSYILDRDNEQFF
d_gene: NA; abundance: few; v_gene: TRBV6-1; j_gene: TRBJ1-1; CDR3nt: TGTGCCAGCAGATTAGGGGGGGGATACACTGAAGCTTTCTTT; CDR3aa: CASRLGGGYTEAFF
d_gene: NA; abundance: large; v_gene: TRBV6-1; j_gene: TRBJ1-6; CDR3nt: TGTGCCAGCAGTTTAAGACAGCTCCTCTATAATTCACCCCTCCACTTT; CDR3aa: CASSLRQLLYNSPLHF
d_gene: NA; abundance: medium-sized; v_gene: TRBV12-3/TRBV12-4; j_gene: TRBJ2-3; CDR3nt: TGTGCCAGCAGCCCCCGGACGGGTCCGCAGTATTTT; CDR3aa: CASSPRTGPQYF
d_gene: TRBD2; abundance: medium-sized; v_gene: TRBV2; j_gene: TRBJ2-7; CDR3nt: TGTGCCAGCAGTGAAGCGCTTCGGACGGGAGGGCCAAGGGAGCAGTACTTC; CDR3aa: CASSEALRTGGPREQYF
d_gene: NA; abundance: NA; v_gene: TRBV6-2/TRBV6-3; j_gene: TRBJ2-3; CDR3nt: TGTGCCAGCAGTTTCTCTGATACGCAGTATTTT; CDR3aa: CASSFSDTQYF